The rows below give T cell receptor beta chains drawn from one sample of a study of regulatory T cells in long-lasting Graves disease. TCRdb passed the multiplex PCR reads through MiXCR, listing each CDR3 protein once. The sample includes over 300,000 distinct CDR3 sequences, around a sixth of them seen just once. The source was peripheral blood mononuclear cells (PBMCs), collected at new diagnosis, from a patient treated with antithyroid drugs. Receptor source: a female donor with Graves disease. Both conserved end residues are part of each CDR3. The D gene is left open where the match is weak. Size is omitted from some rows. Given values are once, few, many or a class for expanded clones.

V	J	D	size	DNA	CDR3
TRBV7-9	TRBJ1-6	TRBD1	NA	TGTGCCAGCAGCTGCGTCAGGACAGGGCTAGGTTCACCCCTCCACTTT	CASSCVRTGLGSPLHF
TRBV5-1	TRBJ1-2	NA	few	TGCGCCAGCAGCGCAGGGCAAATTAGGACACCGATCTATGGCTACACCTTC	CASSAGQIRTPIYGYTF
TRBV18	TRBJ1-4	NA	few	TGTGCCAGCTCACCTCCAGAGGCACGGGCTGAAAAACTGTTTTTT	CASSPPEARAEKLFF
TRBV2	TRBJ1-1	NA	many	TGTGCCAGCAACTCACTATTCGCGGGGAACACTGAAGCTTTCTTT	CASNSLFAGNTEAFF
TRBV27	TRBJ2-1	NA	NA	TGTGCCAGCAGTTTATATGGGGGGACGGAGCAGTTCTTC	CASSLYGGTEQFF
TRBV15	TRBJ2-5	TRBD1	NA	TGTGCCACCAGCAGAGATCGTGGACAGGGAGAGACCCAGTACTTC	CATSRDRGQGETQYF
TRBV7-2	TRBJ1-2	TRBD1	many	TGTGCCAGCAGCTTACGAAAGGGGACAGAACGCTATGGCTACACCTTC	CASSLRKGTERYGYTF
TRBV28	TRBJ2-7	NA	many	TGTGCCAGCAGTTTGTCCATGGAGTCGGGCTCCTACGAGCAGTACTTC	CASSLSMESGSYEQYF
TRBV10-3	TRBJ1-1	NA	many	TGTGCCATCAGTGAGAGGATGATACAGGGGAACACTGAAGCTTTCTTT	CAISERMIQGNTEAFF
TRBV12-3/TRBV12-4	TRBJ2-7	TRBD2	many	TGTGCCAGCAGTTCACGACTAGCGGGAGATGTCTTGGAGGAGCAGTACTTC	CASSSRLAGDVLEEQYF
TRBV7-9	TRBJ1-1	NA	few	TGTGCCAGCAGCTGGGAGCCATCGGGGCCTAACACTGAAGCTTTCTTT	CASSWEPSGPNTEAFF
TRBV9	TRBJ1-6	TRBD1	many	TGTGCCAGCAGCTCCCGTGGGGACAGGGGTTCACCCCTCCACTTT	CASSSRGDRGSPLHF
TRBV27	TRBJ2-1	NA	NA	TGTGCCAGCAGTTTATTCCCCGATGAGCAGTTCTTC	CASSLFPDEQFF
TRBV5-8	TRBJ1-2	NA	many	TGTGCCAGCAGCTTGCGACGGCCGATGCTAACCTTC	CASSLRRPMLTF
TRBV9	TRBJ2-2	TRBD2	many	TGTGCCAGCAGCGTAGAACCCGGACTAGCGGGATCGTACACCGGGGAGCTGTTTTTT	CASSVEPGLAGSYTGELFF
TRBV7-2	TRBJ2-7	NA	many	TGTGCCAGCAGCCTCAACTCCTACGAGCAGTACTTC	CASSLNSYEQYF
TRBV29-1	TRBJ2-1	NA	many	TGCAGCGTTTTACTCGGGACTTACAATGAGCAGTTCTTC	CSVLLGTYNEQFF
TRBV5-4	TRBJ2-5	NA	once	TGTGCCAACAGCTTAGACCAAGAGACCCAGTACTTC	CANSLDQETQYF
TRBV4-1	TRBJ1-5	NA	NA	TGCGCCAGCAGCCCCCATCCCGACAGACGGTATAGCAATCAGCCCCAGCATTTT	CASSPHPDRRYSNQPQHF
TRBV12-3/TRBV12-4	TRBJ2-2	NA	many	TGTGCCAGCAGTTTAATGGCCGGTAACGGGGAGCTGTTTTTT	CASSLMAGNGELFF
TRBV6-1	TRBJ1-5	NA	NA	TGTGCCAGCAGTAACGGGCAGTCCCAGCATTTT	CASSNGQSQHF
TRBV30	TRBJ1-1	NA	NA	TGTGCCTGGAGTCAAGGGTTCACTGAAGCTTTCTTT	CAWSQGFTEAFF
TRBV2	TRBJ2-7	TRBD1	NA	TGTGCCAGCAGTCGGGACAGGGAGGACCACGAGCAGTACTTC	CASSRDREDHEQYF
TRBV7-3	TRBJ1-6	NA	NA	TGTGCCAGCAGCTTAAGGGGCACAGAGAATTCACCCCTCCACTTT	CASSLRGTENSPLHF
TRBV2	TRBJ1-5	NA	NA	TGTGCCAGCAGTGTATTGATCGGGGCGTCAATCCATAGCAATCAGCCCCAGCATTTT	CASSVLIGASIHSNQPQHF
TRBV24-1	TRBJ2-2	TRBD1	many	TGTGCCACCAGTGACCCTAGACAGGGGGCGAGGTACACCGGGGAGCTGTTTTTT	CATSDPRQGARYTGELFF
TRBV9	TRBJ1-1	NA	many	TGTGCCAGCAGCGCGGCCCCCATGAACACTGAAGCTTTCTTT	CASSAAPMNTEAFF
TRBV7-6	TRBJ2-3	TRBD2	many	TGTGCCAGCACCCGAAAACCTCGAACGGGACTAGCGGTTAGCACAGATACGCAGTATTTT	CASTRKPRTGLAVSTDTQYF
TRBV9	TRBJ2-2	NA	many	TGTGCCAGCAGCCCCCGGACGGAAACCGGGGAGCTGTTTTTT	CASSPRTETGELFF
TRBV16	TRBJ1-1	NA	NA	TGTGCCAGCAGCCAATTACAGCCGGGGGCCACTGAAGCTTTCTTT	CASSQLQPGATEAFF
TRBV6-1	TRBJ1-5	TRBD1	many	TGTGCCAGCAGTAGCGACAGGGATCCCGATAGAGCCAATCAGCCCCAGCATTTT	CASSSDRDPDRANQPQHF
TRBV2	TRBJ2-7	NA	many	TGTGCCAGCAGTGAATTCAAGGACAGATACGAGCAGTACTTC	CASSEFKDRYEQYF
TRBV24-1	TRBJ1-1	NA	many	TGTGCCACCAGTGACTACAGGAAGGGTGAAGCTTTCTTT	CATSDYRKGEAFF
TRBV6-1	TRBJ1-1	TRBD1	many	TGTGCCAGCACCCCGCCCGGGACAGGGTTGTATGGTGAAGCTTTCTTT	CASTPPGTGLYGEAFF
TRBV11-1	TRBJ2-3	NA	many	TGTGCCAGCAGCTCGGACAGCACAGATACGCAGTATTTT	CASSSDSTDTQYF
TRBV6-5	TRBJ2-5	TRBD1	many	TGTGCCAGCAGTTACTCGGACAGGGAGTACCAAGAGACCCAGTACTTC	CASSYSDREYQETQYF
TRBV7-2	TRBJ2-7	TRBD2	many	TGTGCCAGCAGCTTATTTTTAGCGGGAGAGAATGAGCAGTACTTC	CASSLFLAGENEQYF
TRBV12-3/TRBV12-4	TRBJ2-5	NA	many	TGTGCCAGCAGTTTAGCGCTCGGTGGTGAGACCCAGTACTTC	CASSLALGGETQYF
TRBV6-1	TRBJ2-5	NA	NA	TGTGCCAGCCAATGGTCGGGACTCACGTACCAAGAGACCCAGTACTTC	CASQWSGLTYQETQYF
TRBV12-3/TRBV12-4	TRBJ1-2	NA	NA	TGTGCCAGCAGTTCGACCTCTGGGTCGGGGGGCTACACCTTC	CASSSTSGSGGYTF
TRBV27	TRBJ2-5	TRBD2	many	TGTGCCAGCAGCCCCAGACTAGCGTTGAGGGTAGAGACCCAGTACTTC	CASSPRLALRVETQYF
TRBV5-1	TRBJ2-3	TRBD2	NA	TGCGCCAGCAGCTTGGTTTCTAGCGGAGGCACAGATACGCAGTATTTT	CASSLVSSGGTDTQYF
TRBV20-1	TRBJ1-5	NA	few	TGCAGTGCCCTACTCGATAGCAATCAGCCCCAGCATTTT	CSALLDSNQPQHF
TRBV13	TRBJ1-4	NA	many	TGTGCCAGCAGCTTAGGCGAACAGGGAGATGAAAAACTGTTTTTT	CASSLGEQGDEKLFF
TRBV6-4	TRBJ1-2	NA	many	TGTGCCAGCAGTGAAGACGGTCAGGGATCTGGCTACACCTTC	CASSEDGQGSGYTF
TRBV6-1	TRBJ2-1	TRBD1	few	TGTGCCAGCAGCTCGGGACAGCTTTTCTACAATGAGCAGTTCTTC	CASSSGQLFYNEQFF
TRBV3-1	TRBJ2-2	NA	many	TGTGCCAGCAGCCAAGATTCGGGCACCGGGGAGCTGTTTTTT	CASSQDSGTGELFF